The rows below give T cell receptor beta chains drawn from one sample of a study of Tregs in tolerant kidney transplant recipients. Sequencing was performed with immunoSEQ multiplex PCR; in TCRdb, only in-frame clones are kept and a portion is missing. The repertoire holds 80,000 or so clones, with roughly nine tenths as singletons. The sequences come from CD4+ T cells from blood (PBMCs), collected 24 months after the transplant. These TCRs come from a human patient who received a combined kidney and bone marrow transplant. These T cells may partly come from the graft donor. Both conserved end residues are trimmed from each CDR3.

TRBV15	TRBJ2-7	ATSREKGPYEQY
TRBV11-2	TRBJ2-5	ASRLQRLAGGGLQETQY
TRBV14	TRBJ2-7	ASSQGPGRGEQY
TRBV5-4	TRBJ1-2	ASSSGTGPHGYT
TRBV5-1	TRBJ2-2	ASSTRQGTGELF
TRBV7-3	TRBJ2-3	ASSNTGLSSTDTQY
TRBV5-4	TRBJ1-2	ASSFRGRRNGYT
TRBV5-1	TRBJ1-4	ASNPTGGDEKLF
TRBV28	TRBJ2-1	ASSPLAGGRNEQF
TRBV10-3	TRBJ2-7	AISEGTSGMYEQY
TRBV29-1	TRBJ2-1	SVETRGRFLYNEQF
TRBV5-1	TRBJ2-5	ASSFEAPLTQY
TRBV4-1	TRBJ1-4	ASSLPGTGSQEKLF
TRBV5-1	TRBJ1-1	ASSSEQGNTEAF
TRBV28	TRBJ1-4	ATFSQSGNEKLF
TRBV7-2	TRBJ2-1	ASSLGTSSYNEQF
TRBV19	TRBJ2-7	ASSWTGTSYEQY
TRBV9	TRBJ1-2	ASSVGQGNYGYT
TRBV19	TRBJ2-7	ASSIFSDRAYEQY
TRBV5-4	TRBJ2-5	ASSLARTSGREATQY
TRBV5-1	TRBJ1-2	ASSNRANYGYT
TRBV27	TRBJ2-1	ASSLLMASGNEQF
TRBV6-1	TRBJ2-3	ASRPSGTDTQY
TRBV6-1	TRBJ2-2	ASRAGYTGELF
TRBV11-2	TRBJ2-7	ASSVTGSWMVEQY
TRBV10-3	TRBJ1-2	AINLRGDNYGYT
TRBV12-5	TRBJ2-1	ASGLGFVGLGGDEQF
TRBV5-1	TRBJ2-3	ASSFDSFQATQY
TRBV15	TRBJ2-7	ATRGGADSYEQY
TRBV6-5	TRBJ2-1	ASRGPGLVVEQF
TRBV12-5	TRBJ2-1	ASGLGQGARNEQF
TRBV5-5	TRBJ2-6	ASSLGGQPGANVLT
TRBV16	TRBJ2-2	ASSQQLAANTGELF
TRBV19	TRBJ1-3	ASSSKQGSGNTIY
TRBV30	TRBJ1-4	AWSTGQNKKLF